A selection of T cell receptor beta chains follows, all from one sample in a study of glioma-infiltrating T cells after dendritic cell vaccination. Repertoires were generated with immunoSEQ multiplex PCR, while TCRdb's copy carries only in-frame clones and drops some. Among about 30,000 clones, 90% to 95% were seen once, and the ten largest hold less than 2.5%. The input for sequencing was blood, taken before dendritic cell vaccination. All receptors derive from a human donor with glioblastoma. CDR3s include the opening cysteine and the closing phenylalanine or tryptophan. D genes are given only for firm matches. Clone size is shown for a subset of rows, as once, few, many or a class of expanded clone.

J gene: TRBJ2-1
V gene: TRBV11-2
clone size: .
D gene: .
CDR3 length: 17
CDR3 protein: CASSLRQSLSSYNEQFF
CDR3 DNA: TGTGCCAGCAGCCTGAGACAGTCCCTGAGCTCCTACAATGAGCAGTTCTTC

J gene: TRBJ2-1
V gene: TRBV29-1
clone size: .
D gene: TRBD2
CDR3 length: 14
CDR3 protein: CSVALAGGPNEQFF
CDR3 DNA: TGCAGCGTTGCCCTAGCGGGGGGGCCAAATGAGCAGTTCTTC

J gene: TRBJ2-3
V gene: TRBV7-8
clone size: .
D gene: TRBD2
CDR3 length: 15
CDR3 protein: CASSFRSGRTDTQYF
CDR3 DNA: TGTGCCAGCAGCTTCCGTAGCGGGCGCACAGATACGCAGTATTTT

J gene: TRBJ2-2
V gene: TRBV9
clone size: .
D gene: TRBD1
CDR3 length: 15
CDR3 protein: CASSVDRGWTGELFF
CDR3 DNA: TGTGCCAGCAGCGTCGACAGGGGTTGGACCGGGGAGCTGTTTTTT

J gene: TRBJ2-7
V gene: TRBV27
clone size: .
D gene: TRBD1
CDR3 length: 12
CDR3 protein: CAIRDSSYEQYF
CDR3 DNA: TGTGCCATCCGGGACAGTTCCTACGAGCAGTACTTC

J gene: TRBJ1-2
V gene: TRBV7-2
clone size: once
D gene: TRBD1
CDR3 length: 15
CDR3 protein: CASSFGQGITYGYTF
CDR3 DNA: TGTGCCAGCAGCTTTGGACAGGGGATAACCTATGGCTACACCTTC

J gene: TRBJ2-5
V gene: TRBV18
clone size: .
D gene: TRBD2
CDR3 length: 14
CDR3 protein: CASSRGAGRETQYF
CDR3 DNA: TGTGCCAGCTCACGGGGAGCGGGGCGTGAGACCCAGTACTTC

J gene: TRBJ2-7
V gene: TRBV4-1
clone size: .
D gene: TRBD1
CDR3 length: 15
CDR3 protein: CASSQATGQSYEQYF
CDR3 DNA: TGCGCCAGCAGCCAAGCGACGGGACAGTCCTACGAGCAGTACTTC

J gene: TRBJ2-2
V gene: TRBV4-1
clone size: .
D gene: TRBD2
CDR3 length: 20
CDR3 protein: CASSAPRLAGGPANTGELFF
CDR3 DNA: TGCGCCAGCAGCGCTCCTCGACTAGCGGGGGGACCCGCGAACACCGGGGAGCTGTTTTTT

J gene: TRBJ1-2
V gene: TRBV30
clone size: .
D gene: TRBD1
CDR3 length: 13
CDR3 protein: CAQNRGSWDGYTF
CDR3 DNA: TGTGCCCAAAACAGGGGGTCTTGGGATGGCTACACCTTC

J gene: TRBJ2-7
V gene: TRBV7-2
clone size: .
D gene: TRBD2
CDR3 length: 14
CDR3 protein: CASSLSGGAHEQYF
CDR3 DNA: TGTGCCAGCAGCTTGAGCGGGGGGGCCCACGAGCAGTACTTC

J gene: TRBJ1-2
V gene: TRBV7-9
clone size: few
D gene: .
CDR3 length: 16
CDR3 protein: CASSPLRTSEFYGYTF
CDR3 DNA: TGTGCCAGCAGCCCTCTCCGGACATCGGAATTCTATGGCTACACCTTC

J gene: TRBJ1-1
V gene: TRBV18
clone size: .
D gene: .
CDR3 length: 13
CDR3 protein: CASSPPGGTEAFF
CDR3 DNA: TGTGCCAGCTCACCACCAGGGGGAACTGAAGCTTTCTTT

J gene: TRBJ2-3
V gene: TRBV5-1
clone size: .
D gene: .
CDR3 length: 16
CDR3 protein: CASSLAATRGVDTQYF
CDR3 DNA: TGCGCCAGCAGCTTGGCCGCGACTAGAGGTGTAGATACGCAGTATTTT

J gene: TRBJ2-7
V gene: TRBV30
clone size: once
D gene: .
CDR3 length: 14
CDR3 protein: CAWSSGGYYDEQYF
CDR3 DNA: TGTGCCTGGAGTTCCGGGGGATACTACGACGAGCAGTACTTC

J gene: TRBJ2-5
V gene: TRBV5-1
clone size: .
D gene: .
CDR3 length: 14
CDR3 protein: CTSSSGLNQETQYF
CDR3 DNA: TGCACCAGCAGCTCTGGACTGAACCAAGAGACCCAGTACTTC

J gene: TRBJ1-6
V gene: TRBV27
clone size: .
D gene: .
CDR3 length: 16
CDR3 protein: CATLQSPRLYNSPLHF
CDR3 DNA: TGTGCCACCCTCCAATCTCCCAGGCTGTATAATTCACCCCTCCACTTT

J gene: TRBJ2-7
V gene: TRBV11-2
clone size: medium-sized
D gene: .
CDR3 length: 16
CDR3 protein: CASSSAGQGGVGEQYF
CDR3 DNA: TGTGCCAGCAGTAGCGCGGGGCAGGGGGGCGTTGGCGAGCAGTACTTC

J gene: TRBJ2-3
V gene: TRBV5-4
clone size: .
D gene: .
CDR3 length: 15
CDR3 protein: CASSFRGGQGDTQYF
CDR3 DNA: TGTGCCAGCAGCTTTCGCGGGGGCCAAGGAGATACGCAGTATTTT

J gene: TRBJ2-5
V gene: TRBV4-1
clone size: .
D gene: TRBD1
CDR3 length: 16
CDR3 protein: CASSQDWTGGLETQYF
CDR3 DNA: TGCGCCAGCAGCCAAGATTGGACAGGGGGCCTAGAGACCCAGTACTTC

J gene: TRBJ1-5
V gene: TRBV6-4
clone size: .
D gene: .
CDR3 length: 16
CDR3 protein: CASSDSRLEGHQPQHF
CDR3 DNA: TGTGCCAGCAGTGACTCGAGGTTGGAGGGTCATCAGCCCCAGCATTTT

J gene: TRBJ1-4
V gene: TRBV14
clone size: .
D gene: .
CDR3 length: 13
CDR3 protein: CASSQDYGEKLFF
CDR3 DNA: TGTGCCAGCAGCCAAGATTACGGTGAAAAACTGTTTTTT

J gene: TRBJ1-6
V gene: TRBV11-2
clone size: .
D gene: .
CDR3 length: 15
CDR3 protein: CASSLDGSYNSPLHF
CDR3 DNA: TGTGCCAGCAGCTTAGATGGCAGTTATAATTCCCCCCTCCACTTT

J gene: TRBJ2-1
V gene: TRBV4-2
clone size: .
D gene: TRBD2
CDR3 length: 16
CDR3 protein: CASSQATSGGYNEQFF
CDR3 DNA: TGTGCCAGCAGCCAAGCCACTAGCGGGGGTTACAATGAGCAGTTCTTC

J gene: TRBJ2-2
V gene: TRBV19
clone size: .
D gene: .
CDR3 length: 17
CDR3 protein: CASSGFLAVPNTGELFF
CDR3 DNA: TGTGCCAGTAGTGGGTTTTTGGCGGTCCCGAACACCGGGGAGCTGTTTTTT

J gene: TRBJ2-7
V gene: TRBV11-2
clone size: .
D gene: .
CDR3 length: 19
CDR3 protein: CASSYLRRPKSTRQFEQYF
CDR3 DNA: TGTGCCAGCAGCTACCTCCGCAGGCCCAAATCAACTCGCCAATTCGAGCAGTACTTC

J gene: TRBJ1-6
V gene: TRBV14
clone size: .
D gene: .
CDR3 length: 14
CDR3 protein: CASNSIRGGSPLHF
CDR3 DNA: TGTGCCAGCAACTCGATTCGGGGTGGTTCACCCCTCCACTTT

J gene: TRBJ2-2
V gene: TRBV5-5
clone size: .
D gene: TRBD1
CDR3 length: 15
CDR3 protein: CASSRGQGNTGELFF
CDR3 DNA: TGTGCCAGCAGCCGGGGACAGGGTAACACCGGGGAGCTGTTTTTT

J gene: TRBJ2-7
V gene: TRBV5-6
clone size: .
D gene: TRBD1
CDR3 length: 13
CDR3 protein: CASSLTGYFEQYF
CDR3 DNA: TGTGCCAGCAGCCTGACAGGGTATTTCGAGCAGTACTTC

J gene: TRBJ1-1
V gene: TRBV4-1
clone size: .
D gene: .
CDR3 length: 15
CDR3 protein: CASSQSPTGLTEAFF
CDR3 DNA: TGCGCCAGCAGCCAATCCCCGACAGGCTTGACTGAAGCTTTCTTT

J gene: TRBJ2-5
V gene: TRBV7-2
clone size: few
D gene: .
CDR3 length: 13
CDR3 protein: CASSLAREETQYF
CDR3 DNA: TGTGCCAGCAGCTTAGCTCGAGAGGAGACCCAGTACTTC

J gene: TRBJ2-5
V gene: TRBV7-6
clone size: .
D gene: .
CDR3 length: 14
CDR3 protein: CASSRSGGRETQYF
CDR3 DNA: TGTGCCAGCAGCAGATCAGGGGGGAGGGAGACCCAGTACTTC

J gene: TRBJ2-7
V gene: TRBV6-6
clone size: .
D gene: TRBD1
CDR3 length: 14
CDR3 protein: CASRPDRGGYEQYF
CDR3 DNA: TGTGCCAGCAGGCCGGACAGGGGGGGCTACGAGCAGTACTTC

J gene: TRBJ1-2
V gene: TRBV5-1
clone size: .
D gene: .
CDR3 length: 15
CDR3 protein: CASSLEWAHPYGYTF
CDR3 DNA: TGCGCCAGCAGCTTGGAATGGGCCCACCCCTATGGCTACACCTTC

J gene: TRBJ2-1
V gene: TRBV4-1
clone size: .
D gene: .
CDR3 length: 17
CDR3 protein: CASSQEPRGRYYNEQFF
CDR3 DNA: TGCGCCAGCAGCCAAGAACCGCGGGGTCGGTACTACAATGAGCAGTTCTTC

J gene: TRBJ2-6
V gene: TRBV5-1
clone size: .
D gene: .
CDR3 length: 15
CDR3 protein: CASSLGTTGANVLTF
CDR3 DNA: TGCGCCAGCAGCTTGGGAACTACTGGGGCCAACGTCCTGACTTTC

J gene: TRBJ2-7
V gene: TRBV20-1
clone size: .
D gene: .
CDR3 length: 11
CDR3 protein: CSATNGYEQYF
CDR3 DNA: TGCAGTGCAACTAACGGCTACGAGCAGTACTTC

J gene: TRBJ2-2
V gene: TRBV5-4
clone size: .
D gene: .
CDR3 length: 13
CDR3 protein: CASSLQNTGELFF
CDR3 DNA: TGTGCCAGCAGCTTGCAGAACACCGGGGAGCTGTTTTTT

J gene: TRBJ2-1
V gene: TRBV5-1
clone size: .
D gene: .
CDR3 length: 17
CDR3 protein: CASSEPGQFRTKNEQFF
CDR3 DNA: TGCGCCAGCAGCGAACCTGGACAGTTCAGAACTAAAAATGAGCAGTTCTTC

J gene: TRBJ1-6
V gene: TRBV9
clone size: .
D gene: .
CDR3 length: 14
CDR3 protein: CASRDQGPNSPLHF
CDR3 DNA: TGTGCCAGCAGGGACCAGGGCCCTAATTCACCCCTCCACTTT

J gene: TRBJ2-3
V gene: TRBV6-4
clone size: .
D gene: TRBD2
CDR3 length: 16
CDR3 protein: CASSDLAGGLTDTQYF
CDR3 DNA: TGTGCCAGCAGTGACCTCGCGGGGGGCCTCACAGATACGCAGTATTTT

J gene: TRBJ1-2
V gene: TRBV2
clone size: .
D gene: TRBD1
CDR3 length: 15
CDR3 protein: CASRAQDRENYGYTF
CDR3 DNA: TGTGCCAGCAGGGCCCAGGACAGGGAAAACTATGGCTACACCTTC

J gene: TRBJ1-2
V gene: TRBV1
clone size: .
D gene: .
CDR3 length: 15
CDR3 protein: CTSSLRPRGPYGYTF
CDR3 DNA: TGCACCAGCAGTCTACGGCCTAGGGGCCCCTATGGCTACACCTTC

J gene: TRBJ1-4
V gene: TRBV5-1
clone size: .
D gene: TRBD1
CDR3 length: 15
CDR3 protein: CASSLEMVRGEKLFF
CDR3 DNA: TGCGCCAGCAGCTTGGAGATGGTCAGGGGGGAAAAACTGTTTTTT

J gene: TRBJ2-7
V gene: TRBV4-1
clone size: .
D gene: .
CDR3 length: 13
CDR3 protein: CASSPLTGYEQYF
CDR3 DNA: TGCGCCAGCAGCCCCCTCACCGGCTACGAGCAGTACTTC

J gene: TRBJ2-1
V gene: TRBV6-5
clone size: once
D gene: TRBD2
CDR3 length: 12
CDR3 protein: CASRTQGLVWVF
CDR3 DNA: TGTGCCAGCAGGACACAAGGACTAGTTTGGGTCTTC

J gene: TRBJ1-2
V gene: TRBV19
clone size: .
D gene: .
CDR3 length: 15
CDR3 protein: CASTLRGGRNYGYTF
CDR3 DNA: TGTGCCAGTACCCTCCGGGGGGGGCGCAACTATGGCTACACCTTC

J gene: TRBJ2-5
V gene: TRBV6-1
clone size: .
D gene: TRBD2
CDR3 length: 15
CDR3 protein: CASSEASGGQETQYF
CDR3 DNA: TGTGCCAGCAGTGAAGCTAGCGGGGGGCAAGAGACCCAGTACTTC

J gene: TRBJ1-2
V gene: TRBV5-4
clone size: .
D gene: .
CDR3 length: 13
CDR3 protein: CASSSRAYHGYTF
CDR3 DNA: TGTGCCAGCAGTTCCAGGGCTTATCACGGCTACACCTTC

J gene: TRBJ2-5
V gene: TRBV29-1
clone size: .
D gene: .
CDR3 length: 12
CDR3 protein: CSVGGRVETQYF
CDR3 DNA: TGCAGCGTTGGGGGGCGGGTGGAGACCCAGTACTTC

J gene: TRBJ2-7
V gene: TRBV6-1
clone size: .
D gene: TRBD2
CDR3 length: 14
CDR3 protein: CASSERRGGAEQYF
CDR3 DNA: TGTGCCAGCAGTGAGAGGCGGGGGGGTGCCGAGCAGTACTTC

J gene: TRBJ2-2
V gene: TRBV7-2
clone size: once
D gene: TRBD2
CDR3 length: 16
CDR3 protein: CASSPRTSGGAGELFF
CDR3 DNA: TGTGCCAGCAGCCCGAGGACTAGCGGGGGGGCCGGGGAGCTGTTTTTT

J gene: TRBJ2-7
V gene: TRBV7-2
clone size: .
D gene: TRBD2
CDR3 length: 16
CDR3 protein: CASSDRTSGVDYEQYF
CDR3 DNA: TGTGCCAGCAGCGACAGGACTAGCGGGGTGGACTACGAGCAGTACTTC